These 5 T cell receptor beta chains originate from one sample sequenced in a study of PD-1 blockade in classical Hodgkin lymphoma. There was relapse after autologous stem cell transplantation in every patient, and there was variation in brentuximab vedotin exposure. TCRdb's copy holds only in-frame clones and misses some; the assay was immunoSEQ multiplex PCR. The data hold tens of thousands of clones, with about two thirds observed a single time. Specimen: peripheral blood mononuclear cells (PBMCs), collected before the second cycle of nivolumab. These receptors originate from a human donor with classical Hodgkin lymphoma.

The chain uses TRBV28 and TRBJ2-1; a weak D match, TRBD2 (5 bases). In germline, CDR1 is MDHEN, CDR2 SYDVKM. Trimming left V 2 bases short and J 6 bases short, with 8 bases between. The CDR3 has 13 amino acids. The CDR3 reads CASSLTEGNEQFF. The CDR3, as DNA: TGTGCCAGCAGTTTAACAGAGGGCAATGAGCAGTTCTTC. Complete variable domain (other parts from reference TRBV28 and TRBJ2-1): DVKVTQSSRYLVKRTGEKVFLECVQDMDHENMFWYRQDPGLGLRLIYFSYDVKMKEKGDIPEGYSVSREKKERFSLILESASTNQTSMYLCASSLTEGNEQFFGPGTRLTVL.

The chain has TRBV19 and TRBJ1-1, with a possible D match to TRBD1 (6 bases). Germline V lookup: CDR1 LNHDA, CDR2 SQIVND (reference sequence). The V end was cut by 4 bases, the J end by 0 bases, with 18 bases between. This CDR3 is built from 17 residues. The CDR3 here is CASSTNRAQGVNTEAFF. In DNA, the CDR3 is TGTGCCAGTAGTACAAACAGGGCCCAAGGGGTGAACACTGAAGCTTTCTTT.

This chain joins TRBV11-2 and TRBJ2-2, with 13 bases fitting TRBD2. The CDR3 covers 16 residues. Germline V lookup: CDR1 SGHAT, CDR2 FQNNGV. Unmatched junction bases numbered 6, after V lost 6 bases and J lost 5 bases. The CDR3 spells CASSPPGLAGTGELFF. The CDR3 bases are TGTGCCAGCAGTCCACCGGGACTAGCGGGGACCGGGGAGCTGTTTTTT.

The chain carries TRBV4-2 and TRBJ1-4; 9 bases are a match to TRBD1. Germline CDR1 is LGHNA and CDR2 is YNFKEQ. The CDR3 is 16 residues long. Trimming cost V 0 bases and J 7 bases; bases outside gene matches: 6. CDR3 amino acids: CASSQDGDRVSEKLFF. The CDR3 nucleotides are TGTGCCAGCAGCCAAGATGGGGACAGGGTATCTGAAAAACTGTTTTTT.

The V and J genes are TRBV25-1 and TRBJ2-1; TRBD1 matches 9 bases. The J segment lost 8 bases and the V segment lost 5 bases, leaving 10 bases of the junction unmatched. This CDR3 comprises 15 residues. Germline values: CDR1 MGHDK, CDR2 SYGVNS. The CDR3 protein is CASSRSGTGRDEQFF. The DNA for the CDR3 is TGTGCCAGCAGTAGGTCCGGGACAGGGCGGGATGAGCAGTTCTTC. The full variable domain, completed using reference TRBV25-1 and TRBJ2-1, is EADIYQTPRYLVIGTGKKITLECSQTMGHDKMYWYQQDPGMELHLIHYSYGVNSTEKGDLSSESTVSRIRTEHFPLTLESARPSHTSQYLCASSRSGTGRDEQFFGPGTRLTVL.